These 9 T cell receptor beta chains were all obtained from the same sample, sequenced in a study of T and B cells in COVID-19 patients. Blood genomic DNA input for TRB amplification was 250-500 ng. BIOMED2 TRB-A/B primer pools were used in multiplex TRB PCR. TCRdb ran MiXCR on the multiplex PCR reads and lists one entry per CDR3 protein. In the table there are roughly 790 distinct CDR3 sequences, less than 25% of which are singletons. Sequenced input: blood. Receptors were obtained from a human donor with active COVID-19.

The CDR3 sequence: CASSSGLAGGPGTGELFF. For the CDR3, the DNA is TGTGCCAGCAGCTCCGGACTAGCGGGAGGGCCCGGCACCGGGGAGCTGTTTTTT. The V and J genes are TRBV9 and TRBJ2-2, with 15 bases that match TRBD2. The CDR3 spans 18 residues. Germline CDR1 reads SGDLS; CDR2 reads YYNGEE. J gave up 4 bases and V 4 bases, and 8 bases lay outside the gene matches.

The V gene is TRBV2, the J gene TRBJ2-7, with TRBD2 matching over 10 bases. Germline CDR1 reads SNHLY; CDR2 reads FYNNEI. The V segment lost 3 bases and the J segment 2 bases; nucleotides outside the gene matches: 7. The CDR3 loop spans 16 amino acids. The CDR3 loop reads CASSEPSGSSPYEQYF. The CDR3 DNA follows: TGTGCCAGCAGTGAGCCTAGCGGGAGTTCGCCCTACGAGCAGTACTTC.

The chain employs TRBV7-3 and TRBJ2-1; D is unresolved. The ends were cut back, 4 bases at V and 0 bases at J, with 10 bases in the middle. The CDR3 is made up of 15 amino acids. The V gene's germline CDR1 is SGHTA and CDR2 FQGTGA. The CDR3: CASSSTPVSYNEQFF. In DNA form, the CDR3 reads TGTGCCAGCAGCTCCACGCCGGTCTCCTACAATGAGCAGTTCTTC.

This clonotype was observed a few times. The chain employs TRBV11-2 and TRBJ1-2; TRBD1 matches 9 bases. Losses at the gene ends were 3 bases for V and 4 bases for J; bases not matched to a gene: 3. CDR1 is SGHAT, CDR2 FQNNGV, per germline. This CDR3 is built from 14 residues. The CDR3 coding sequence is TGTGCCAGCAGCTTCCCGGGACAGGGCTATGGCTACACCTTC. The encoded protein is CASSFPGQGYGYTF.

The genes are TRBV4-2 and TRBJ1-1; D might be TRBD1 (5 bases). Germline-derived CDR1 and CDR2 are LGHNA and YNFKEQ. This CDR3 region has 14 residues. Trimming cost V 4 bases and J 7 bases, with 16 bases left between them. The CDR3 sequence: CASSLAGGRDEAFF. The CDR3 nucleotides read TGTGCCAGCAGCCTCGCGGGGGGGAGGGATGAAGCTTTCTTT.

This clonotype was counted a few times. V gene TRBV28 combines with J gene TRBJ2-3, with 9 positions matching TRBD2. Unmatched junction bases numbered 9, after V lost 6 bases and J lost 2 bases. CDR1 is MDHEN and CDR2 is SYDVKM in the germline V gene. The length of the CDR3 is 16 residues. The DNA of the CDR3 is TGTGCCAGCAGCAGTGCCGGGACTAGCCTCACAGATACGCAGTATTTT. As protein: CASSSAGTSLTDTQYF.

This clonotype counts as medium-sized. The chain couples TRBV15 to TRBJ2-5; perhaps D is TRBD1 or TRBD2 (5 bases each). The CDR3 contains 17 residues. Trimming shortened V by 3 bases and J by 5 bases, and 22 bases separated the two germline ends. Germline CDR1 reads LNHNV; CDR2 reads YYDKDF (reference sequence). The CDR3 region has the DNA TGTGCCACCAGCAGTCTGGGGCACAGCCTAGGCGGGGAGACCCAGTACTTC. Protein product: CATSSLGHSLGGETQYF.

This chain joins TRBV15 and TRBJ2-3; maybe TRBD1 (5 bases). The V end was cut by 2 bases, the J end by 1 base, with 7 bases between. The germline CDR1 and CDR2 sequences are LNHNV and YYDKDF (reference sequence). The CDR3 is 14 residues long. The CDR3 DNA sequence: TGTGCCACCAGCAGACAGGGCCGCACAGATACGCAGTATTTT. Protein sequence: CATSRQGRTDTQYF.

The chain links TRBV5-1 to TRBJ2-3, with 11 bases lining up with TRBD2. The CDR3 extends over 14 amino acids. Germline V lookup: CDR1 SGHRS, CDR2 YFSETQ. V lost 3 bases to trimming and J lost 5 bases; unmatched junction nucleotides: 2. The CDR3 region is CASSYGTSGDTQYF. The CDR3 coding sequence is TGCGCCAGCAGCTACGGGACTAGCGGAGATACGCAGTATTTT.